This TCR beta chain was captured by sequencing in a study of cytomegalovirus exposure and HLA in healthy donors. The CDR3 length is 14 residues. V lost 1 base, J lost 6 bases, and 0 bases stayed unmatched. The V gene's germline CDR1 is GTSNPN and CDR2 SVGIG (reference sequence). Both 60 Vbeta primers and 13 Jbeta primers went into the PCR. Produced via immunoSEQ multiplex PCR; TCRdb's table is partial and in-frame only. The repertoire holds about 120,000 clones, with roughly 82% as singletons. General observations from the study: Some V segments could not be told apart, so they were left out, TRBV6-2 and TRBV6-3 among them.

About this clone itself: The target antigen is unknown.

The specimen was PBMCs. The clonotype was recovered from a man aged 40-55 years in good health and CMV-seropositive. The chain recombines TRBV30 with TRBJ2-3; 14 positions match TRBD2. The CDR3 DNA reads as TGTGCCTGGAGTGGACTAGCGGGGGGGGATACGCAGTATTTT. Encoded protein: CAWSGLAGGDTQYF.